One and the same sample provided the 18 T cell receptor beta chains below, sequenced in a study of OX40 agonist ivuxolimab in advanced cancers. Sequencing used immunoSEQ multiplex PCR; TCRdb keeps in-frame clones, though not all of them. The table lists 60,000 to 80,000 clones, 80% to 90% of them singletons, with 4.5% to 6% in the top ten. The sequencing used CD4+ or CD8+ T cells sorted from blood, collected in a trial of the OX40 agonist ivuxolimab. All receptors come from an adult with an advanced solid tumor such as melanoma, head and neck, liver or kidney cancer.

The chain links TRBV11-3 to TRBJ1-3; D is unclear. Looked up from germline, CDR1 is SGHNT and CDR2 is YENEEA. V shed 1 base and J shed 0 bases, with 4 bases lying between them. The CDR3 totals 14 residues. For the CDR3, the DNA is TGTGCCAGCAGCTTAGGGAACTCTGGAAACACCATATATTTT. As protein: CASSLGNSGNTIYF.

This clone was picked up a small number of times. The chain recombines TRBV4-3 with TRBJ2-2; a weak D match, TRBD1 (6 bases). CDR3 length: 16 amino acids. The germline gives CDR1 LGHNA, CDR2 YSLEER. The V end lost 0 bases, the J end lost 5 bases, and 13 bases lay between the germline ends. CDR3 sequence: CASSQDWGRGTGELFF. DNA for the CDR3: TGCGCCAGCAGCCAAGATTGGGGGCGAGGTACCGGGGAGCTGTTTTTT.

In its sample, this clone was seen a few times. The chain has TRBV7-9 and TRBJ1-2, with D uncertain. Trimming took 3 bases from V and 8 from J, leaving 4 bases between them. The CDR3 sequence is 10 residues long. Germline-derived CDR1 and CDR2 are SEHNR and FQNEAQ (reference sequence). The CDR3 DNA is TGTGCCAGCAGCTTGGTCGGCTACACCTTC. It translates to CASSLVGYTF.

The chain has TRBV5-1 and TRBJ1-6, with no clear D. Germline V gene data show CDR1 as SGHRS and CDR2 as YFSETQ. V shed 4 bases and J shed 3 bases, with 11 bases lying between them. This CDR3 spans 15 amino acids. The CDR3 loop reads CASSPRGNYNSPLHF. The CDR3 DNA sequence: TGCGCCAGCAGCCCTAGAGGGAACTATAATTCACCCCTCCACTTT.

The chain carries TRBV4-2 and TRBJ2-3; D is perhaps TRBD1 or TRBD2 (5 bases each). Deletions cut 1 base from V and 3 bases from J, with 11 bases between. This CDR3 spans 15 amino acids. Looked up from germline, CDR1 is LGHNA and CDR2 is YNFKEQ. The CDR3 protein is CASSQVGAGTDTQYF. CDR3 nucleotide sequence: TGTGCCAGCAGCCAAGTCGGGGCAGGTACAGATACGCAGTATTTT.

The chain links TRBV11-3 to TRBJ2-1; 7 nucleotides match TRBD1. V lost 3 bases, J lost 3 bases, and 5 bases stayed unmatched. Germline V CDR1 and CDR2: SGHNT, YENEEA. This CDR3 contains 15 residues. The CDR3 DNA follows: TGTGCCAGCAGCTTCGAGACAGGGAACTACAATGAGCAGTTCTTC. Protein product: CASSFETGNYNEQFF. Drawing the rest from reference TRBV11-3 and TRBJ2-1, the complete variable domain is EAGVVQSPRYKIIEKKQPVAFWCNPISGHNTLYWYLQNLGQGPELLIRYENEEAVDDSQLPKDRFSAERLKGVDSTLKIQPAELGDSAVYLCASSFETGNYNEQFFGPGTRLTVL.

V and J are TRBV19 and TRBJ2-2; 10 nucleotides match TRBD2. The germline gives CDR1 LNHDA, CDR2 SQIVND (reference sequence). The CDR3 consists of 14 residues. V gave up 10 bases and J gave up 6 bases; unmatched junction bases: 8. For the CDR3, the DNA is TGTGCCACTTCCGAGCGGGGGGGCCCCGGGGAGCTGTTTTTT. Its protein product is CATSERGGPGELFF.

This rearrangement joins TRBV30 to TRBJ2-5; maybe TRBD2 (6 bases). The CDR3 has 15 residues. V shed 4 bases and J shed 5 bases, with 20 bases lying between them. The germline gives CDR1 GTSNPN, CDR2 SVGIG (reference sequence). The CDR3 nucleotides are TGTGCCTGGACCCTGGGGGGAGCGGGTAGCGAGACCCAGTACTTC. As protein: CAWTLGGAGSETQYF.

This clone was recorded once. The rearrangement joins TRBV2 to TRBJ1-1; TRBD1 agrees at 7 bases. Trimming cost V 6 bases and J 2 bases; bases outside gene matches: 6. Germline lookup yields CDR1 SNHLY and CDR2 FYNNEI. The CDR3 sequence is 14 residues long. The CDR3 here is CASSFGTVNTEAFF. CDR3 nucleotides: TGTGCCAGCAGCTTCGGGACAGTTAACACTGAAGCTTTCTTT. Full variable domain (outside the CDR3, taken from reference TRBV2 and TRBJ1-1): EPEVTQTPSHQVTQMGQEVILRCVPISNHLYFYWYRQILGQKVEFLVSFYNNEISEKSEIFDDQFSVERPDGSNFTLKIRSTKLEDSAMYFCASSFGTVNTEAFFGQGTRLTVV.

V usage is TRBV29-1 and J usage is TRBJ2-1, with D hard to call. CDR1 and CDR2 (germline): SQVTM, ANQGSEA. Between the trimmed V and J ends, which lost 1 base and 5 bases, there was a span of 6 bases. The CDR3 runs to 12 residues. The CDR3 here is CSVEGRNNEQFF. The CDR3 coding sequence is TGCAGCGTTGAAGGCAGAAACAATGAGCAGTTCTTC.

V is TRBV27 and J is TRBJ2-1; 13 bases line up with TRBD2. J gave up 3 bases and V 4 bases, and 3 bases lay outside the gene matches. This CDR3 is built from 16 residues. In germline, CDR1 is MNHEY, CDR2 SMNVEV (reference sequence). The CDR3 loop is CASSSGLAGFYNEQFF. CDR3 sequence (DNA): TGTGCCAGCAGTTCGGGACTAGCGGGGTTCTACAATGAGCAGTTCTTC.

This chain links TRBV4-3 with TRBJ2-3, with 11 bases matching TRBD2. This CDR3 region has 16 residues. Per the germline V gene, CDR1 is LGHNA and CDR2 is YSLEER. Germline trimming cut 0 bases from V and 4 bases from J; bases unmatched to any gene: 3. The CDR3 DNA follows: TGCGCCAGCAGCCAAGATCTAGCGGGAGGACCAGATACGCAGTATTTT. The encoded protein is CASSQDLAGGPDTQYF.

This clone is a singleton in its sample. V gene TRBV19 combines with J gene TRBJ1-2, with D perhaps matching TRBD1 (5 bases). The CDR3 sequence is 14 residues long. V was pared by 2 bases and J by 5 bases, with 12 bases between. Germline V lookup: CDR1 LNHDA, CDR2 SQIVND (reference sequence). The CDR3 sequence: CASSINLAGYGYTF. CDR3 DNA sequence: TGTGCCAGTAGTATAAATTTGGCAGGGTATGGCTACACCTTC.

The chain recombines TRBV30 with TRBJ2-1; D remains ambiguous. The germline V gene encodes CDR1 GTSNPN and CDR2 SVGIG (reference sequence). The CDR3 is made up of 11 amino acids. V was cut by 3 bases and J by 4 bases, with 4 bases left in between. The CDR3 region is CAWRAYNEQFF. The CDR3 nucleotides are TGTGCCTGGAGGGCTTACAATGAGCAGTTCTTC.

This clone turned up a few times. The rearrangement joins TRBV4-3 to TRBJ1-2; 7 bases line up with TRBD1. V shed 1 base and J 9 bases; nucleotides not matched to a gene: 11. The CDR3 is 15 residues long. Germline lookup yields CDR1 LGHNA and CDR2 YSLEER. The CDR3: CASSQGTGFRGSYTF. Written as DNA, the CDR3 is TGCGCCAGCAGCCAAGGGACAGGCTTTCGGGGGAGCTACACCTTC.

This sequence joins TRBV7-2 and TRBJ2-1; 9 bases map to TRBD2. The germline V gene has CDR1 SGHTA and CDR2 FQGNSA. The CDR3 is 14 residues long. V shed 4 bases, J shed 4 bases, and the junction held 2 bases outside the gene matches. For the CDR3, the DNA is TGTGCCAGCAGCTATAGCGGGGGATACAATGAGCAGTTCTTC. Its translation: CASSYSGGYNEQFF.

This rearrangement joins TRBV4-1 to TRBJ1-2; TRBD1 agrees at 9 bases. Germline lookup yields CDR1 MGHRA and CDR2 YSYEKL. V lost 3 bases and J lost 5; bases outside the gene matches: 10. The CDR3 loop spans 16 amino acids. CDR3 protein: CASSHLRGQGEYGYTF. In nucleotides, the CDR3 is TGCGCCAGCAGCCACCTCCGGGGACAGGGAGAGTATGGCTACACCTTC.

This clone showed up just a few times. V usage is TRBV5-6 and J usage is TRBJ1-3; unclear D gene. Per the germline V gene, CDR1 is SGHDT and CDR2 is YYEEEE. Trimming shortened V by 1 base and J by 2 bases, and 10 bases separated the two germline ends. The CDR3 sequence is 15 residues long. CDR3 loop: CASSLLGFTGNTIYF. In DNA, the CDR3 is TGTGCCAGCAGCTTGTTAGGGTTCACTGGAAACACCATATATTTT.